This entry features one TCR beta chain sequence. Its matching antigen is unknown. The source of the sample is a study of OX40 agonist ivuxolimab in advanced cancers. Study at large: There were three patients with partial responses, one having hepatocellular carcinoma and two cutaneous melanoma.

Whole-study results and caveats: Among some nonresponders, normalized T-cell clonal expansion was also low.

This table comes from immunoSEQ multiplex PCR, and its TCRdb copy is limited to in-frame clones, with some not included. Found here are 98,000 or so clones, about 91% of them singletons; the top ten hold approximately 0.63%. Germline V gene lookup returns CDR1 MNHEY and CDR2 SVGAGI. V was clipped by 5 bases and J by 4 bases, with 9 bases between them. There are 12 residues in the CDR3. This sample comprised CD4+ or CD8+ T cells sorted from blood, obtained in a trial of the OX40 agonist ivuxolimab. This receptor was identified in an adult with an advanced solid tumor such as melanoma, head and neck, liver or kidney cancer. The chain is built from TRBV6-5 and TRBJ2-7; D is unclear. The CDR3 DNA is TGTGCCAGCAGTAAAGACGGATACGAGCAGTACTTC. This gives the protein CASSKDGYEQYF.